The rows below give T cell receptor beta chains drawn from one sample of a study of spatial heterogeneity in lung cancer. Each CDR3 protein is one row after TCRdb ran MiXCR on the 5' RACE reads. The data show thousands of distinct CDR3 sequences, 10% to 15% seen once. This specimen consisted of normal lung tissue next to the tumor, obtained at surgery. All receptors come from a female donor with early-stage non-small cell lung cancer. The CDR3 runs from the conserved cysteine through the conserved F or W. A D gene is named only where the DNA matches it firmly. Clone size appears in some rows only: once, few, many, or a class for an expanded clone.

V gene,J gene,D gene,clone size,CDR3 length,CDR3 protein,CDR3 DNA
TRBV7-3,TRBJ1-1,.,few,16,CASSLTPMTGFPEAFF,TGTGCCAGCAGCTTAACCCCTATGACGGGGTTCCCTGAAGCTTTCTTT
TRBV4-3,TRBJ2-1,TRBD1,many,16,CASSQEDRGALDEQFF,TGCGCCAGCAGCCAGGAGGACAGGGGGGCCTTGGATGAGCAGTTCTTC
TRBV29-1,TRBJ1-1,TRBD1,medium-sized,12,CSVNRGFTEAFF,TGCAGCGTAAACAGGGGTTTCACTGAAGCTTTCTTT
TRBV28,TRBJ2-3,TRBD2,.,16,CASSLSRGGAVDTQYF,TGTGCCAGCAGTTTATCACGCGGGGGGGCCGTAGATACGCAGTATTTT
TRBV7-9,TRBJ2-5,.,many,14,CASNPMGPGETQYF,TGTGCCAGCAACCCGATGGGCCCCGGGGAGACCCAGTACTTC
TRBV10-1,TRBJ2-5,.,few,13,CASSEAGSQTQYF,TGCGCCAGCAGTGAGGCAGGGTCCCAGACCCAGTACTTC
TRBV7-2,TRBJ2-1,TRBD2,.,18,CASSSRFKLAGEGNEQFF,TGTGCCAGCAGCTCCCGCTTTAAACTAGCGGGAGAGGGAAATGAGCAGTTCTTC
TRBV10-2,TRBJ1-3,TRBD1,medium-sized,15,CASSMGQSSGNTIYF,TGCGCCAGCAGTATGGGACAGAGCTCTGGAAACACCATATATTTT
TRBV6-1,TRBJ1-4,.,many,15,CASSEGGTGAGKLFF,TGTGCCAGCAGTGAAGGAGGGACGGGGGCTGGAAAACTGTTTTTT
TRBV11-2,TRBJ2-6,.,.,15,CASSHVSSGANVLTF,TGTGCCAGCAGCCACGTGAGTTCTGGGGCCAACGTCCTGACTTTC
TRBV5-4,TRBJ2-5,.,many,13,CASSFLVGETQYF,TGTGCCAGCAGCTTTCTAGTGGGGGAGACCCAGTACTTC
TRBV7-9,TRBJ1-1,.,few,15,CASSPTITANTEAFF,TGTGCCAGCAGCCCGACAATCACAGCGAACACTGAAGCTTTCTTT
TRBV19,TRBJ1-4,.,medium-sized,14,CASNLGLENEKLFF,TGTGCCAGTAACCTGGGGCTGGAGAATGAAAAACTGTTTTTT
TRBV2,TRBJ1-1,.,many,13,CASDRQSNTEAFF,TGTGCCAGCGACAGACAGTCCAACACTGAAGCTTTCTTT
TRBV20-1,TRBJ2-7,.,.,13,CSARGGPLYEQYF,TGCAGTGCTAGAGGTGGGCCTCTCTACGAGCAGTACTTC
TRBV27,TRBJ1-4,.,.,15,CASSTKGRPNEKLFF,TGTGCCAGCAGTACCAAAGGTCGACCTAATGAAAAACTGTTTTTT
TRBV5-1,TRBJ2-1,TRBD2,.,14,CASATGTIGNEQFF,TGCGCCAGCGCCACCGGGACTATCGGCAATGAGCAGTTCTTC
TRBV24-1,TRBJ2-1,.,medium-sized,13,CATSLAGYNEQFF,TGTGCCACCAGCTTGGCGGGGTACAATGAGCAGTTCTTC
TRBV6-1,TRBJ1-6,.,medium-sized,15,CASSDMWGVTSPLHF,TGTGCCAGCAGTGATATGTGGGGAGTCACTTCACCCCTCCACTTT
TRBV7-6,TRBJ2-5,.,medium-sized,17,CASSLVGPGSGFETQYF,TGTGCCAGCAGCTTAGTGGGCCCGGGATCGGGTTTCGAGACCCAGTACTTC
TRBV20-1,TRBJ1-5,.,few,16,CSARDRRGPENQPQHF,TGCAGTGCTAGAGATCGCAGGGGCCCTGAGAATCAGCCCCAGCATTTT
TRBV3-1,TRBJ1-2,.,medium-sized,12,CASSQSRRGYTF,TGTGCCAGCAGCCAATCTAGGAGAGGCTACACCTTC
TRBV19,TRBJ1-4,TRBD1,many,16,CASFGTGGDFGEKLFF,TGTGCCAGTTTTGGGACAGGGGGCGATTTTGGTGAAAAACTGTTTTTT
TRBV9,TRBJ2-1,.,.,16,CASSLNSGIHYNEQFF,TGTGCCAGCAGCCTCAATAGCGGAATCCACTACAATGAGCAGTTCTTC
TRBV4-3,TRBJ2-1,TRBD1,many,16,CASSQVATGGRYEQFF,TGCGCCAGCAGCCAAGTTGCGACAGGGGGCAGGTATGAGCAGTTCTTC
TRBV5-1,TRBJ2-1,TRBD2,few,12,CASSLLAEEQFF,TGCGCCAGCAGCTTGCTAGCGGAGGAGCAGTTCTTC
TRBV10-3,TRBJ2-3,.,.,13,CAITGRGTDTQYF,TGTGCCATCACTGGCCGAGGAACAGATACGCAGTATTTT
TRBV5-4,TRBJ2-2,TRBD1,few,14,CATYRGRNTGELFF,TGTGCCACCTACAGGGGGCGTAACACCGGGGAGCTGTTTTTT
TRBV19,TRBJ1-5,.,medium-sized,14,CASTHQMGNQPQHF,TGTGCCAGTACCCACCAGATGGGCAATCAGCCCCAGCATTTT
TRBV6-2/TRBV6-3,TRBJ1-5,.,many,16,CASTSSRGLLHQPQHF,TGTGCCAGCACCTCATCCCGGGGGCTCCTACATCAGCCCCAGCATTTT